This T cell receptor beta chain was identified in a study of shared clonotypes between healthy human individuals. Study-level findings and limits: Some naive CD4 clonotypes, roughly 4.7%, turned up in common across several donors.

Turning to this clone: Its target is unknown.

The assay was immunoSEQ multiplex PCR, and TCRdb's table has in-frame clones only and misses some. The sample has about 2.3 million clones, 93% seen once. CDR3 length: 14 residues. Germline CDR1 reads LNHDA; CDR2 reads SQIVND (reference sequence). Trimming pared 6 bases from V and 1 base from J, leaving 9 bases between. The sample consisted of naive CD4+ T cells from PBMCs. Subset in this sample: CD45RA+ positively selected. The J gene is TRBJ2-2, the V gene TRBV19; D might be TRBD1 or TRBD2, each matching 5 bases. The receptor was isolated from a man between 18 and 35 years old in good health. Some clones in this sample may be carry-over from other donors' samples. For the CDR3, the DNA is TGTGCCAGTAGCCGGGACCTGAACACCGGGGAGCTGTTTTTT. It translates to CASSRDLNTGELFF.